Presented here are 14 T cell receptor beta chains from one specimen sequenced in a study of identical twins. TCRdb passed the 5' RACE reads through MiXCR, listing each CDR3 protein once. The sample records fewer than 650,000 distinct CDR3 sequences, around 9.6% being singletons. These data were likewise used in another study, on yellow fever vaccine responses in identical twins.

The sample comprised PBMCs. Receptor source: a young woman in good health.

The table lists this clonotype with many counts. The J gene is TRBJ2-7, the V gene TRBV27; D is possibly TRBD1 (6 bases). This CDR3 spans 16 amino acids. Germline V gives CDR1 MNHEY, CDR2 SMNVEV (reference sequence). Trimming removed 5 bases at V and 1 base at J, with 18 bases between. CDR3 sequence reads: CASSPSQGPVSYEQYF. The CDR3 DNA reads TGTGCCAGCAGTCCTTCCCAGGGGCCGGTATCCTACGAGCAGTACTTC.

This clonotype occurred many times. CDR3 region: CASSQDFYRGEQYF. The CDR3 coding sequence is TGCGCCAGCAGCCAAGACTTTTACAGGGGAGAGCAGTACTTC. The V gene is TRBV4-3, the J gene TRBJ2-7; 7 nucleotides match TRBD1. The J segment lost 7 bases and the V segment lost 0 bases, leaving 6 bases of the junction unmatched. CDR1 and CDR2 (germline): LGHNA, YSLEER. The CDR3 is made up of 14 amino acids.

This clonotype was detected only a few times. V usage is TRBV30 and J usage is TRBJ2-1, with 7 positions matching TRBD1. Germline V gene lookup returns CDR1 GTSNPN and CDR2 SVGIG (reference sequence). Trimming removed 5 bases from V and 9 bases from J; junction bases left unmatched: 7. The CDR3 covers 12 residues. The CDR3 coding sequence is TGTGCCTGGGACACAGGGGAAAGTGAGCAGTTCTTC. It is translated as CAWDTGESEQFF.

The rearrangement links TRBV29-1 to TRBJ2-1; 10 positions match TRBD2. After removal of 4 bases from V and 6 bases from J, the junction contained 0 bases not matched to a gene. The germline gives CDR1 SQVTM, CDR2 ANQGSEA. This CDR3 comprises 12 residues. The DNA of the CDR3 is TGCAGCGTTGGGACTAGCGGCAATGAGCAGTTCTTC. It yields the protein CSVGTSGNEQFF.

This clonotype appeared a few times. This rearrangement joins TRBV5-1 to TRBJ2-2; D possibly corresponds to TRBD1 (5 bases). The CDR3 is 15 residues long. In germline, CDR1 is SGHRS, CDR2 YFSETQ. Trimming cost V 0 bases and J 1 base, with 7 bases left between them. CDR3 in amino acids: CASSLADKNTGELFF. The CDR3 DNA is TGCGCCAGCAGCTTGGCGGACAAGAACACCGGGGAGCTGTTTTTT. Full variable domain (missing parts from reference TRBV5-1 and TRBJ2-2): KAGVTQTPRYLIKTRGQQVTLSCSPISGHRSVSWYQQTPGQGLQFLFEYFSETQRNKGNFPGRFSGRQFSNSRSEMNVSTLELGDSALYLCASSLADKNTGELFFGEGSRLTVL.

Ten or more counts support this clonotype. The J gene is TRBJ2-5, the V gene TRBV20-1, with TRBD2 as a possible D gene (5 bases). Trimming removed 0 bases from V and 2 bases from J, with 10 bases in between. This CDR3 has 14 amino acids. Germline V CDR1 and CDR2: DFQATT, SNEGSKA (reference sequence). CDR3 bases: TGCAGTGCTAGAGAGTGGGAGAATCAAGAGACCCAGTACTTC. Translating gives CSAREWENQETQYF.

This clonotype was counted at least ten times. J is TRBJ2-3 and V is TRBV29-1, with TRBD1 identical over 7 bases. J was trimmed by 6 bases and V by 1 base; bases with no gene match: 4. The CDR3 extends over 13 amino acids. Germline V gene sequence: CDR1 SQVTM, CDR2 ANQGSEA. CDR3 coding DNA: TGCAGCGTTGAAGGAGGGGGCGGGGATACGCAGTATTTT. Encoded protein: CSVEGGGGDTQYF.

Many counts were recorded for this clonotype. The rearrangement joins TRBV12-3 or TRBV12-4 to TRBJ2-5, with D hard to call. Trimming took 5 bases from V and 1 from J, leaving 11 bases between them. CDR3 length: 14 amino acids. The CDR3 region has the DNA TGTGCCAGCAGTCCCACAATCCCCCAAGAGACCCAGTACTTC. Translated: CASSPTIPQETQYF.

The chain couples TRBV6-5 to TRBJ2-3, with D tentatively TRBD1 (5 bases). V shed 10 bases and J shed 1 base, with 9 bases lying between them. Germline CDR1 MNHEY, CDR2 SVGAGI. CDR3 length equals 12 residues. For the CDR3, the DNA is TGTGCCACCCAAGGGGGCACAGATACGCAGTATTTT. Translated, it gives CATQGGTDTQYF.

The chain links TRBV2 to TRBJ2-3; 9 bases match TRBD2. Germline lookup yields CDR1 SNHLY and CDR2 FYNNEI. Germline trimming cut 5 bases from V and 1 base from J; bases unmatched to any gene: 10. The CDR3 is 17 amino acids. For the CDR3, the DNA is TGTGCCAGCAGTAAGAAAGTGGCGGGAGGGGGCACAGATACGCAGTATTTT. Translated, it gives CASSKKVAGGGTDTQYF.

There are a few counts of this clonotype. The CDR3 reads CASSLYQGTYEQYF. CDR3 in DNA: TGTGCCAGCAGTTTATATCAGGGGACCTACGAGCAGTACTTC. V is TRBV27 and J is TRBJ2-7, with D maybe TRBD1 (6 bases). This CDR3 is 14 amino acids long. Germline CDR1 reads MNHEY; CDR2 reads SMNVEV (reference sequence). Trimming shortened V by 1 base and J by 2 bases, and 9 bases separated the two germline ends.

V gene TRBV28 combines with J gene TRBJ2-7; TRBD2 aligns across 13 bases. The CDR3 runs 14 residues. V was clipped by 6 bases and J by 5 bases; unmatched bases: 4. CDR1 and CDR2 (germline): MDHEN, SYDVKM. The CDR3 loop reads CASRRTSGSDEQYF. The CDR3 DNA is TGTGCCAGCAGGAGGACTAGCGGGAGCGACGAGCAGTACTTC.

The V gene is TRBV7-9, the J gene TRBJ1-3, with D perhaps TRBD1 (5 bases). Germline V gene data show CDR1 as SEHNR and CDR2 as FQNEAQ (reference sequence). This CDR3 is built from 15 residues. The V and J ends lost 7 bases and 0 bases respectively, with 13 bases between them. The chain's CDR3 is CASTNGGISGNTIYF. CDR3 bases: TGTGCCAGCACCAATGGGGGAATCTCTGGAAACACCATATATTTT.

This sequence joins TRBV18 and TRBJ2-1; 7 positions agree with TRBD2. The CDR3 loop spans 16 amino acids. Germline trimming cut 2 bases from V and 4 bases from J; bases unmatched to any gene: 8. CDR1 is KGHSH, CDR2 LQKENI, per germline. This chain's CDR3 is CASSPYKPSGYNEQFF. In DNA, the CDR3 is TGTGCCAGCTCACCATATAAGCCTAGCGGATACAATGAGCAGTTCTTC.